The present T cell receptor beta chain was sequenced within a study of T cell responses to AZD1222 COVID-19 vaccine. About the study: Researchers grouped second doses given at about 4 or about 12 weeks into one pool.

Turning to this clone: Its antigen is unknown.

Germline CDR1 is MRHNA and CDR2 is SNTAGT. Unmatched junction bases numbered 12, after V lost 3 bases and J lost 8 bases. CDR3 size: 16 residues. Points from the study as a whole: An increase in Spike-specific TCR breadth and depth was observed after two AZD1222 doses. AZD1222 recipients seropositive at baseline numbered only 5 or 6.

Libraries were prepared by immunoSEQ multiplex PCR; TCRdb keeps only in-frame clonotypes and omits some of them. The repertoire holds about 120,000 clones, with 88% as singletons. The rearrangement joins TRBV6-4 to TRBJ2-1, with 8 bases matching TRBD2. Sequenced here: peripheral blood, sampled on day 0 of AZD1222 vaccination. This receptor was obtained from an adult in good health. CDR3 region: CASSEDGSQTSDEQFF. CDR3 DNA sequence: TGTGCCAGCAGTGAAGATGGCTCCCAGACTAGCGATGAGCAGTTCTTC.